Listed here are 18 T cell receptor beta chains from one sample, sequenced in a study of T cell responses to AZD1222 COVID-19 vaccine. Method: immunoSEQ multiplex PCR; TCRdb's copy keeps in-frame clones and lacks some. The data show roughly 120,000 clones, with 80% to 90% seen just once and more than 6.5% held by the top ten. The sample consisted of peripheral blood, taken on day 0 of AZD1222 vaccination. The receptors were gathered from an adult in good health.

The chain is built from TRBV28 and TRBJ2-7; D may be TRBD1 (5 bases). V lost 3 bases, J lost 3 bases, and 9 bases lay in between. The CDR3 contains 13 residues. Per germline, CDR1 MDHEN and CDR2 SYDVKM. The chain's CDR3 is CASSFVDIYEQYF. The CDR3, as DNA: TGTGCCAGCAGTTTCGTGGACATCTACGAGCAGTACTTC.

The CDR3 sequence is CASRREDPQFF. CDR3 coding DNA: TGCGCCAGCAGGCGGGAGGACCCGCAGTTCTTC. This chain joins TRBV10-1 and TRBJ2-1, with TRBD2 identical over 8 bases. The CDR3 is 11 amino acids. The junction had 4 bases not matched to a gene; V was cut back by 6 bases and J by 12 bases. Looked up from germline, CDR1 is WNHNN and CDR2 is SYGVQD (reference sequence).

This clone rates as medium-sized. This chain links TRBV10-1 with TRBJ2-7; 11 nucleotides match TRBD1. The ends lost 3 bases at V and 0 bases at J; junction bases unmatched: 4. Germline values: CDR1 WNHNN, CDR2 SYGVQD (reference sequence). CDR3 length: 16 residues. In DNA, the CDR3 is TGCGCCAGCAGTGACCCCGGGACAGGGGGCTCCTACGAGCAGTACTTC. Protein: CASSDPGTGGSYEQYF.

The rearrangement uses TRBV19 and TRBJ1-3; possible D gene TRBD1, 5 bases. The germline V and J ends were trimmed by 5 bases and 7 bases, with 18 bases remaining between them. From germline, CDR1 is LNHDA and CDR2 SQIVND (reference sequence). CDR3 length: 15 residues. This CDR3 is CASSEGSLRGNTIYF. The CDR3 DNA sequence: TGTGCCAGTAGTGAAGGCTCTTTGCGGGGGAACACCATATATTTT.

This chain links TRBV7-8 with TRBJ1-3, with unresolved D. There are 14 residues in the CDR3. V lost 4 bases, J lost 0 bases, and 7 bases lay in between. The germline CDR1 and CDR2 sequences are SGHVS and FQNEAQ. CDR3 loop: CASSSTASGNTIYF. The CDR3 region has the DNA TGTGCCAGCAGCTCGACGGCCTCTGGAAACACCATATATTTT.

The rearrangement joins TRBV24-1 to TRBJ1-1; 10 positions match TRBD1. V dropped 7 bases and J dropped 3; count of bases not matched to a gene: 13. The CDR3 has 17 residues. Germline V gene lookup returns CDR1 KGHDR and CDR2 SFDVKD. The CDR3 protein is CATSTGDRGAWDTEAFF. CDR3 nucleotide sequence: TGTGCCACCAGCACGGGGGACAGGGGCGCGTGGGACACTGAAGCTTTCTTT.

This chain uses TRBV11-3 with TRBJ2-3; D call uncertain. Germline V CDR1 and CDR2: SGHNT, YENEEA. The ends were cut back, 4 bases at V and 10 bases at J, with 18 bases in the middle. CDR3 length: 14 amino acids. The CDR3 protein is CASSSLTSPWAQYF. Written as DNA, the CDR3 is TGTGCCAGCAGCTCTCTAACCAGCCCCTGGGCGCAGTATTTT.

The chain carries TRBV2 and TRBJ2-3; 9 bases fit TRBD2. Losses at the gene ends were 6 bases for V and 8 bases for J; bases not matched to a gene: 9. This CDR3 spans 14 amino acids. Germline CDR1 is SNHLY and CDR2 is FYNNEI. In DNA form, the CDR3 reads TGTGCCAGCAGGGGCGGTAGCGGGGGTTTTACGCAGTATTTT. The encoded protein is CASRGGSGGFTQYF.

For the CDR3, the DNA is TGTGCCAGCAGCTTAGGGGGACAGGGCTCCTATAATTCACCCCTCCACTTT. It is translated as CASSLGGQGSYNSPLHF. V gene TRBV5-4 combines with J gene TRBJ1-6; TRBD1 aligns across 9 bases. J was trimmed by 0 bases and V by 2 bases; bases with no gene match: 3. CDR1 is SGHNT, CDR2 YYREEE, per germline (reference sequence). The CDR3 length is 17 residues.

CDR3 amino acids: CASSPGLAGGGQETQYF. CDR3 nucleotide sequence: TGTGCCAGCAGCCCAGGTTTAGCGGGAGGAGGGCAAGAGACCCAGTACTTC. The V gene is TRBV9, the J gene TRBJ2-5; 10 bases align to TRBD2. Trimming at V came to 4 bases and at J to 2 bases, leaving 11 bases not matched to a gene. CDR1 SGDLS and CDR2 YYNGEE come from the germline V gene. The CDR3 has 17 residues.

V is TRBV7-9 and J is TRBJ1-2; D uncertain. V was clipped by 4 bases and J by 7 bases, with 19 bases between them. Germline CDR1 is SEHNR and CDR2 is FQNEAQ (reference sequence). This CDR3 comprises 15 residues. The CDR3 DNA is TGTGCCAGCAGCTCGGCCGGCCGAGATAGGCCTGGCTACACCTTC. Residues: CASSSAGRDRPGYTF.

The chain employs TRBV27 and TRBJ1-1, with D possibly TRBD1 on 6 matching bases. Trimming removed 8 bases at V and 0 bases at J, with 16 bases between. Looked up from germline, CDR1 is MNHEY and CDR2 is SMNVEV (reference sequence). The CDR3 is made up of 15 amino acids. The CDR3 loop is CASLPWGGLNTEAFF. In DNA, the CDR3 is TGTGCCAGCCTCCCTTGGGGGGGCTTGAACACTGAAGCTTTCTTT.

The chain uses TRBV5-1 and TRBJ2-1; TRBD2 matches 13 bases. The germline gives CDR1 SGHRS, CDR2 YFSETQ. The CDR3 sequence is 15 residues long. Trimming at V came to 4 bases and at J to 8 bases, leaving 6 bases not matched to a gene. In DNA form, the CDR3 reads TGCGCCAGCAGCCCCGGACTAGCGGGAGTTGATGAGCAGTTCTTC. Protein product: CASSPGLAGVDEQFF. Based on the CDR3 plus reference TRBV5-1 and TRBJ2-1, the full variable domain is KAGVTQTPRYLIKTRGQQVTLSCSPISGHRSVSWYQQTPGQGLQFLFEYFSETQRNKGNFPGRFSGRQFSNSRSEMNVSTLELGDSALYLCASSPGLAGVDEQFFGPGTRLTVL.

The V and J genes are TRBV7-6 and TRBJ2-3; 11 bases match TRBD2. The CDR3 extends over 15 amino acids. From germline, CDR1 is SGHVS and CDR2 FNYEAQ. Trimming removed 5 bases from V and 2 bases from J; junction bases left unmatched: 3. The CDR3 DNA is TGTGCCAGCAGCGCACTAGCGGGGGTCACAGATACGCAGTATTTT. Translation gives CASSALAGVTDTQYF.

The chain uses TRBV5-6 and TRBJ1-4; D remains unclear. CDR1 and CDR2 (germline): SGHDT, YYEEEE. Trimming removed 3 bases at V and 5 bases at J, with 11 bases between. The length of the CDR3 is 14 residues. CDR3 in DNA: TGTGCCAGCAGCTCCGGTTTAAAGAATGAAAAACTGTTTTTT. This encodes CASSSGLKNEKLFF.

V and J are TRBV3-1 (or the pseudogene TRBV3-2) and TRBJ2-7, with D possibly called TRBD1 or TRBD2 (7 bases each). The CDR3 spans 15 residues. Trimming stripped 0 bases from V and 3 bases from J, with 12 bases between. Germline V CDR1 and CDR2: LGHDT, YNNKEL (reference sequence). The DNA of the CDR3 is TGTGCCAGCAGCCAAGATCCAGGGGGGGACTACGAGCAGTACTTC. It specifies CASSQDPGGDYEQYF.

The chain has TRBV7-2 and TRBJ2-2; a weak D match, TRBD1 (6 bases). This CDR3 has 14 amino acids. CDR1 is SGHTA and CDR2 is FQGNSA in the germline V gene. Between the trimmed V and J ends, which lost 1 base and 12 bases, there was a span of 15 bases. CDR3 residues: CASSLVGTGPKLFF. In DNA form, the CDR3 reads TGTGCCAGCAGCTTAGTTGGTACAGGGCCGAAGCTGTTTTTT.

The chain has TRBV11-2 and TRBJ2-7, with TRBD2 matching 15 bases. The CDR3 contains 17 residues. The trim removed 5 bases at V and 4 bases at J, leaving 9 bases unmatched. The V gene's germline CDR1 is SGHAT and CDR2 FQNNGV. CDR3 sequence (DNA): TGTGCCAGCAGCCGGGGACTAGCGGGAGGCTCTCCTTACGAGCAGTACTTC. Translating gives CASSRGLAGGSPYEQYF.